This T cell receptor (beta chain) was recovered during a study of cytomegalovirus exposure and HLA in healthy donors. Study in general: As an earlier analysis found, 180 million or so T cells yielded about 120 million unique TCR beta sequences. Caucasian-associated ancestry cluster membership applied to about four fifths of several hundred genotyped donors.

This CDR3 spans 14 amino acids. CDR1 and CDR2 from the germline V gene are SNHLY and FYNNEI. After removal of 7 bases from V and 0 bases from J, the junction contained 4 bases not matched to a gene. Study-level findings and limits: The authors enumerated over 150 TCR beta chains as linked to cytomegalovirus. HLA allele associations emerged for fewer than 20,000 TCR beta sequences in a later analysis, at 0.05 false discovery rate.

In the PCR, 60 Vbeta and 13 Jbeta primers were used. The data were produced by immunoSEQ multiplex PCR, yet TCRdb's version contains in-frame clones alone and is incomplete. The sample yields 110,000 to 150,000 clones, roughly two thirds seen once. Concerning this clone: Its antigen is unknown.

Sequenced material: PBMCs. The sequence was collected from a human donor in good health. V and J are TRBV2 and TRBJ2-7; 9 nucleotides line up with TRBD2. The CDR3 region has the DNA TGTGCCAGCACTGGACTAGCGAACTCCTACGAGCAGTACTTC. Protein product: CASTGLANSYEQYF.